This TCR beta chain derives from a study of blood T cell repertoires in COVID-19. Overall study: Sites in the United States, Italy and Spain provided acute and convalescent COVID-19 samples.

Per the study methods: The authors estimated nucleated cell counts from reference gene primer amplification. Produced via immunoSEQ multiplex PCR; TCRdb's table is partial and in-frame only. V and J calls and clone size are copied from that table; D and trimming were computed from the DNA. The sample lists 100,000 to 150,000 clones, about 77% occurring once. This clone is a singleton in its sample. The CDR3 has 14 residues. Input material: peripheral blood. V usage is TRBV21-1 and J usage is TRBJ2-1; whether TRBD2, the table's D call, matches the DNA was not checked. TRBV21-1 is flagged as a pseudogene. The source of this sequence is a human donor in a cohort sampled during active COVID-19. The CDR3 nucleotides read TGTGCCAGCAGCAAAGGACTAGCTCACAATGAGCAGTTCTTC. This gives the protein CASSKGLAHNEQFF.